This TCR beta chain was identified during a study of identical twins. TCRdb independently ran MiXCR on the 5' RACE reads; one entry per CDR3 protein. The sample carries roughly 1.6 million distinct CDR3 sequences, about 32% recorded once. Only a few counts were recorded for this clonotype. Germline values: CDR1 MDHEN, CDR2 SYDVKM. V lost 8 bases and J 2 bases, leaving 11 bases between the germline ends. The length of the CDR3 is 13 residues. The chain carries TRBV28 and TRBJ2-3; tentative D call: TRBD2 (7 bases). The clonotype originates from a newborn girl in good health. The sample comprised cord blood. CDR3 residues: CASLRGPTDTQYF. CDR3 in DNA: TGTGCCAGCTTGCGGGGGCCCACAGATACGCAGTATTTT.